The 32 T cell receptor beta chains below were found in one sample sequenced in a study of cytomegalovirus exposure and HLA in healthy donors. PCR involved 60 Vbeta and 13 Jbeta primers. This table comes from immunoSEQ multiplex PCR, and its TCRdb copy is limited to in-frame clones, with some not included. In the table there are 180,000 or so clones, about 81% of which are singletons. Source material: PBMCs. Every receptor here comes from a woman between 45 and 60 years old in good health and CMV-seropositive.

The chain carries TRBV27 and TRBJ2-5, with 9 nucleotides matching TRBD1. CDR1 is MNHEY, CDR2 SMNVEV, per germline (reference sequence). The CDR3 contains 16 residues. The V gene end was trimmed by 2 bases and the J gene end by 11 bases; junction bases not matched to a gene: 15. CDR3 in DNA: TGTGCCAGCAGTTTAACCCCCGGGACAGGGTTAAGGGAGCAGTACTTC. It specifies CASSLTPGTGLREQYF.

The chain joins TRBV28 to TRBJ1-5; 9 bases are shared with TRBD1. The CDR3 covers 15 residues. Trimming at V came to 5 bases and at J to 5 bases, leaving 7 bases not matched to a gene. Germline V lookup: CDR1 MDHEN, CDR2 SYDVKM. The CDR3 nucleotides read TGTGCCAGCAGTCCCCCGGGACAGGGAGATCAGCCCCAGCATTTT. Protein: CASSPPGQGDQPQHF.

This chain links TRBV10-2 with TRBJ2-2, with TRBD2 matching over 7 bases. There are 15 residues in the CDR3. V lost 4 bases to trimming and J lost 5 bases; unmatched junction nucleotides: 7. CDR1 is WSHSY, CDR2 SAAADI, per germline. The chain's CDR3 is CASSAPRTSTGELFF. The CDR3 nucleotides are TGCGCCAGCAGTGCCCCCAGGACTAGTACCGGGGAGCTGTTTTTT.

The chain links TRBV19 to TRBJ2-7; tentative D call: TRBD1 (5 bases). This CDR3 has 13 amino acids. Trimming stripped 6 bases from V and 0 bases from J, with 9 bases between. Looked up from germline, CDR1 is LNHDA and CDR2 is SQIVND (reference sequence). The CDR3 bases are TGTGCCAGTAGAAAACAGGACTCCTACGAGCAGTACTTC. This translates into CASRKQDSYEQYF.

The V and J genes are TRBV27 and TRBJ2-7; D is possibly TRBD2 (5 bases). In germline, CDR1 is MNHEY, CDR2 SMNVEV (reference sequence). The CDR3 totals 14 residues. V dropped 5 bases and J dropped 5 bases, with 16 bases sitting between them. DNA for the CDR3: TGTGCCAGCAGTCTCCAGCGGACTCGGGACGAGCAGTACTTC. It is translated as CASSLQRTRDEQYF.

This clone occurred a few times. An end of the junction does not agree with germline; a read error may underlie this. CDR3 nucleotides: TGTGCCATCAACGGCCGGGAGTCCTCCGAGCAGTACTTC. Translating gives CAINGRESSEQYF. The J gene is TRBJ2-7, the V gene TRBV10-3; the D gene is possibly TRBD2 (6 bases). Germline CDR1 is ENHRY and CDR2 is SYGVKD. The CDR3 has 13 residues.

CDR3 region: CASSIANRGWNYGYTF. The DNA of the CDR3 is TGTGCCAGTAGTATAGCTAACAGGGGTTGGAACTATGGCTACACCTTC. The chain couples TRBV19 to TRBJ1-2; TRBD1 aligns across 7 bases. V dropped 1 base and J dropped 2; count of bases not matched to a gene: 7. CDR1 and CDR2 (germline): LNHDA, SQIVND (reference sequence). The CDR3 has 16 residues.

The rearrangement joins TRBV7-9 to TRBJ2-7, with 9 bases identical to TRBD1. CDR1 is SEHNR, CDR2 FQNEAQ, per germline (reference sequence). CDR3 length: 16 residues. Germline trimming cut 5 bases from V and 1 base from J; bases unmatched to any gene: 9. CDR3 region: CASSPWGQGESYEQYF. The CDR3 coding sequence is TGTGCCAGCAGCCCATGGGGACAGGGAGAATCCTACGAGCAGTACTTC.

The chain has TRBV21-1 and TRBJ1-1; the table names TRBD1, a call not compared with the DNA. TRBV21-1 is recorded as a pseudogene. The CDR3 has 16 amino acids. The CDR3 DNA follows: TGTGCCAGCAGCAAAGGGGGCACAGGGGGGAACACTGAAGCTTTCTTT. Encoded protein: CASSKGGTGGNTEAFF.

V is TRBV11-2 and J is TRBJ1-2; D is uncertain. The length of the CDR3 is 16 residues. The germline gives CDR1 SGHAT, CDR2 FQNNGV. Between the trimmed V and J ends, which lost 0 bases and 0 bases, there was a span of 11 bases. CDR3 sequence: CASSLESGSANYGYTF. CDR3 sequence (DNA): TGTGCCAGCAGCTTAGAAAGTGGTTCGGCTAACTATGGCTACACCTTC.

The rearrangement uses TRBV6-4 and TRBJ1-1; TRBD1 matches 9 bases. Unmatched junction bases numbered 7, after V lost 4 bases and J lost 4 bases. The length of the CDR3 is 15 residues. CDR1 MRHNA and CDR2 SNTAGT come from the germline V gene. The DNA for the CDR3 is TGTGCCAGCAGTGCTAAACAGGGGGCGGTCACTGAAGCTTTCTTT. This codes for CASSAKQGAVTEAFF.

The chain employs TRBV5-6 and TRBJ1-6; 9 nucleotides match TRBD1. Trimming removed 4 bases from V and 5 bases from J; junction bases left unmatched: 4. Germline V gene data show CDR1 as SGHDT and CDR2 as YYEEEE. CDR3 length equals 15 residues. The CDR3 here is CASSPRTGDNSPLHF. The CDR3 DNA sequence: TGTGCCAGCAGCCCTCGGACAGGGGATAATTCACCCCTCCACTTT. Drawing the rest from reference TRBV5-6 and TRBJ1-6, the complete variable domain is DAGVTQSPTHLIKTRGQQVTLRCSPKSGHDTVSWYQQALGQGPQFIFQYYEEEERQRGNFPDRFSGHQFPNYSSELNVNALLLGDSALYLCASSPRTGDNSPLHFGNGTRLTVT.

V and J are TRBV5-8 and TRBJ1-3; perhaps TRBD1 as D (5 bases). Trimming took 1 base from V and 2 from J, leaving 16 bases between them. CDR1 is SGHTS and CDR2 is YDEGEE in the germline V gene. CDR3 length equals 17 residues. CDR3 residues: CASSLNLPGFTGNTIYF. The CDR3 nucleotides are TGTGCCAGCAGCTTGAATCTCCCAGGGTTCACTGGAAACACCATATATTTT.

The chain is built from TRBV7-9 and TRBJ2-6; D perhaps matches TRBD1 (6 bases). Looked up from germline, CDR1 is SEHNR and CDR2 is FQNEAQ (reference sequence). There are 19 residues in the CDR3. The ends were cut back, 5 bases at V and 0 bases at J, with 20 bases in the middle. The CDR3 nucleotides are TGTGCCAGCAGCCCCTTCAGGGGCTCGCGCTTCTCTGGGGCCAACGTCCTGACTTTC. The encoded protein is CASSPFRGSRFSGANVLTF.

The chain carries TRBV6-5 and TRBJ1-2; D is perhaps TRBD1 (6 bases). V was cut by 2 bases and J by 2 bases, with 9 bases left in between. CDR1 and CDR2 from the germline V gene are MNHEY and SVGAGI. The CDR3 is made up of 14 amino acids. DNA for the CDR3: TGTGCCAGCAGTTACCGGGACAAGAACTATGGCTACACCTTC. The encoded protein is CASSYRDKNYGYTF.

This chain joins TRBV5-1 and TRBJ2-3; 9 nucleotides align to TRBD1. The CDR3 runs 15 residues. CDR1 and CDR2 from the germline V gene are SGHRS and YFSETQ. V was pared by 1 base and J by 3 bases, with 3 bases of the junction left unmatched. CDR3 in amino acids: CASSLTGGLTDTQYF. The CDR3 DNA follows: TGCGCCAGCAGCTTGACAGGGGGCCTTACAGATACGCAGTATTTT. Full variable domain (missing parts from reference TRBV5-1 and TRBJ2-3): KAGVTQTPRYLIKTRGQQVTLSCSPISGHRSVSWYQQTPGQGLQFLFEYFSETQRNKGNFPGRFSGRQFSNSRSEMNVSTLELGDSALYLCASSLTGGLTDTQYFGPGTRLTVL.

The chain's CDR3 is CASSLTNFQETQYF. The CDR3 DNA sequence: TGTGCCAGCAGCTTAACCAACTTCCAAGAGACCCAGTACTTC. The rearrangement uses TRBV7-8 and TRBJ2-5; the D is unclear. CDR1 is SGHVS and CDR2 is FQNEAQ in the germline V gene. The CDR3 extends over 14 amino acids. Trimming took off 2 bases at V and 1 base at J, with 8 bases between the two ends.

In DNA, the CDR3 is TGTGCCAGCTCACCACTGGCGGGACCCTACGAGCAGTACTTC. It codes for CASSPLAGPYEQYF. The rearrangement joins TRBV18 to TRBJ2-7; possible D gene TRBD2, 6 bases. CDR1 KGHSH and CDR2 LQKENI come from the germline V gene. This CDR3 spans 14 amino acids. The V gene lost 1 base and the J gene lost 2 bases, with 9 bases spanning the gap.

The chain uses TRBV10-1 and TRBJ2-5; D is perhaps TRBD1 (6 bases). The better agreement between TRBJ2-7 and the DNA end casts doubt on the J call. Germline loops: CDR1 WNHNN, CDR2 SYGVQD (reference sequence). The length of the CDR3 is 14 residues. This CDR3 is CASSELEDSAEQYF. The DNA of the CDR3 is TGCGCCAGCAGTGAGCTTGAGGACAGTGCCGAGCAGTACTTC.

This chain links TRBV13 with TRBJ2-3; no clear D gene. This CDR3 region has 13 residues. Deletions cut 0 bases from V and 6 bases from J, with 7 bases between. CDR1 is PRHDT and CDR2 is FYEKMQ in the germline V gene (reference sequence). CDR3 protein: CASSLGPGDTQYF. Written as DNA, the CDR3 is TGTGCCAGCAGCTTAGGCCCCGGTGATACGCAGTATTTT.

The rearrangement joins TRBV5-1 to TRBJ2-1; TRBD2 matches 10 bases. Germline CDR1 is SGHRS and CDR2 is YFSETQ. Trimming took 0 bases from V and 2 from J; bases not matched to a gene: 2. The CDR3 runs 16 residues. In nucleotides, the CDR3 is TGCGCCAGCAGCTTGGGGAGCGGGGGGGCCTACAATGAGCAGTTCTTC. It encodes CASSLGSGGAYNEQFF.

This rearrangement joins TRBV9 to TRBJ2-2, with a possible D match to TRBD1 (5 bases). The CDR3 runs to 13 residues. V gave up 3 bases and J gave up 6 bases, with 9 bases separating them. Germline V gene data show CDR1 as SGDLS and CDR2 as YYNGEE. CDR3 nucleotide sequence: TGTGCCAGCAGCGGTCTACAGGCCGGGGAGCTGTTTTTT. This gives the protein CASSGLQAGELFF.

The chain joins TRBV6-1 to TRBJ1-1; D might be TRBD1 (5 bases). The CDR3 has 15 amino acids. V was pared by 6 bases and J by 0 bases, with 14 bases between. CDR1 and CDR2 (germline): MNHNS, SASEGT. CDR3 coding DNA: TGTGCCAGCAGCTCAGCAGGGCCTCTGAACACTGAAGCTTTCTTT. Translating it yields CASSSAGPLNTEAFF.

The genes are TRBV11-2 and TRBJ1-4; D is unclear. CDR1 SGHAT and CDR2 FQNNGV come from the germline V gene. This CDR3 contains 13 residues. Trimming removed 3 bases from V and 7 bases from J, with 9 bases in between. The CDR3 sequence: CASSFSGGEKLFF. For the CDR3, the DNA is TGTGCCAGCAGCTTTTCAGGAGGTGAAAAACTGTTTTTT.

V gene TRBV11-2 combines with J gene TRBJ2-2; D perhaps matches TRBD2 (5 bases). The CDR3 length is 13 residues. Trimming stripped 4 bases from V and 5 bases from J, with 8 bases between. CDR1 and CDR2 from the germline V gene are SGHAT and FQNNGV. CDR3 nucleotide sequence: TGTGCCAGCAGCTGGGTAGCGACCGGGGAGCTGTTTTTT. Translation: CASSWVATGELFF.

The rearrangement joins TRBV5-4 to TRBJ2-6; D is perhaps TRBD1 (5 bases). This CDR3 is built from 15 residues. The V end was cut by 4 bases, the J end by 4 bases, with 12 bases between. From germline, CDR1 is SGHNT and CDR2 YYREEE (reference sequence). CDR3 amino acids: CASSLSRAGANVLTF. In DNA form, the CDR3 reads TGTGCCAGCAGCCTCTCCAGGGCGGGGGCCAACGTCCTGACTTTC.

The V call is TRBV28, the J call TRBJ2-7; 8 nucleotides align to TRBD1. CDR1 MDHEN and CDR2 SYDVKM come from the germline V gene. With V trimmed by 5 bases and J by 5 bases, 8 bases remained unmatched. This CDR3 region has 14 residues. The CDR3 region is CASSVGQGVNEQYF. For the CDR3, the DNA is TGTGCCAGCAGTGTCGGACAGGGAGTAAACGAGCAGTACTTC.

The chain links TRBV4-1 to TRBJ2-4, with TRBD1 matching 9 bases. The CDR3 extends over 21 amino acids. Germline V gene lookup returns CDR1 MGHRA and CDR2 YSYEKL. V shed 3 bases, J shed 3 bases, and the junction held 21 bases outside the gene matches. CDR3 in amino acids: CASSHPKRTGDGPGVKNIQYF. Written as DNA, the CDR3 is TGCGCCAGCAGCCACCCTAAAAGGACAGGGGACGGCCCGGGGGTCAAAAACATTCAGTACTTC.

The chain uses TRBV6-4 and TRBJ2-7; TRBD1 aligns across 7 bases. CDR3 length: 14 residues. Trimming at V came to 7 bases and at J to 6 bases, leaving 12 bases not matched to a gene. Germline assignment: CDR1 MRHNA and CDR2 SNTAGT. CDR3 coding DNA: TGTGCCAGCATATCTCCACGGGACAGCTTCGAGCAGTACTTC. Its protein is CASISPRDSFEQYF.

V is TRBV7-9 and J is TRBJ1-1; D call uncertain. V gave up 5 bases and J gave up 6 bases, with 7 bases separating them. The CDR3 sequence is 11 residues long. Germline assignment: CDR1 SEHNR and CDR2 FQNEAQ (reference sequence). CDR3 loop: CASSQSAEAFF. The DNA for the CDR3 is TGTGCCAGCAGCCAATCAGCTGAAGCTTTCTTT.

The V gene is TRBV10-3, the J gene TRBJ2-7; 11 nucleotides align to TRBD2. J lost 1 base, V lost 6 bases, and 8 bases had no gene match. Germline values: CDR1 ENHRY, CDR2 SYGVKD. CDR3 length equals 16 residues. CDR3 loop: CAIRDPTSGSSYEQYF. The CDR3 nucleotides are TGTGCCATCAGGGACCCCACTAGCGGGAGTTCCTACGAGCAGTACTTC.

The V call is TRBV6-1, the J call TRBJ2-7; TRBD2 agrees at 9 bases. The J segment lost 7 bases and the V segment lost 0 bases, leaving 13 bases of the junction unmatched. The germline gives CDR1 MNHNS, CDR2 SASEGT. This CDR3 comprises 17 residues. CDR3 region: CASSEAGLAGPIAEQYF. The CDR3, as DNA: TGTGCCAGCAGTGAAGCTGGTCTAGCGGGACCCATTGCGGAGCAGTACTTC.